The 5 T cell receptor beta chains presented below share a single source sample, sequenced in a study of long-term antiretroviral therapy in people with HIV. Running of the v3.0 immunoSEQ assay took place at survey level. Using immunoSEQ multiplex PCR, the repertoire was profiled, and TCRdb retains in-frame clones only, with some absent. In the table there are tens of thousands of clones, 86% of which are singletons. Sequences were derived from unsorted PBMCs, sampled 1.2 years after starting antiretroviral therapy. The receptors come from a woman in her forties or fifties with HIV.

V is TRBV7-2 and J is TRBJ1-1; D remains unclear. The length of the CDR3 is 14 residues. The V end was cut by 2 bases, the J end by 2 bases, with 9 bases between. Per the germline V gene, CDR1 is SGHTA and CDR2 is FQGNSA. The CDR3 spells CASSLMAANTEAFF. The CDR3 nucleotides are TGTGCCAGCAGCTTAATGGCAGCTAACACTGAAGCTTTCTTT. Together with reference TRBV7-2 and TRBJ1-1, the CDR3 gives the full variable domain: GAGVSQSPSNKVTEKGKDVELRCDPISGHTALYWYRQSLGQGLEFLIYFQGNSAPDKSGLPSDRFSAERTGGSVSTLTIQRTQQEDSAVYLCASSLMAANTEAFFGQGTRLTVV.

The chain joins TRBV7-8 to TRBJ2-5, with D perhaps matching TRBD2 (5 bases). Trimming took off 2 bases at V and 5 bases at J, with 15 bases between the two ends. Germline V gene data show CDR1 as SGHVS and CDR2 as FQNEAQ. The CDR3 has 15 residues. CDR3 nucleotide sequence: TGTGCCAGCAGCTTAAGACTATCTATCACGGAGACCCAGTACTTC. As protein: CASSLRLSITETQYF.

The rearrangement links TRBV18 to TRBJ2-4, with D unresolved. This CDR3 is built from 14 residues. CDR1 is KGHSH and CDR2 is LQKENI in the germline V gene. Deletions cut 3 bases from V and 2 bases from J, with 8 bases between. DNA of the CDR3: TGTGCCAGCTCACCCATGGGGACCAAAAACATTCAGTACTTC. The encoded protein is CASSPMGTKNIQYF.

The chain has TRBV2 and TRBJ2-3, with 10 bases that match TRBD2. Germline V CDR1 and CDR2: SNHLY, FYNNEI. This CDR3 spans 14 amino acids. After removal of 6 bases from V and 0 bases from J, the junction contained 0 bases not matched to a gene. CDR3 in amino acids: CASRLAGSTDTQYF. DNA of the CDR3: TGTGCCAGCAGACTAGCGGGGAGCACAGATACGCAGTATTTT.

The chain combines TRBV19 with TRBJ1-1; D unresolved. The germline gives CDR1 LNHDA, CDR2 SQIVND (reference sequence). The CDR3 spans 13 residues. Deletions cut 4 bases from V and 0 bases from J, with 6 bases between. The CDR3 sequence is CASSKEVNTEAFF. CDR3 DNA sequence: TGTGCCAGTAGTAAAGAGGTGAACACTGAAGCTTTCTTT. Using reference TRBV19 and TRBJ1-1 for the parts outside the CDR3, the full variable domain is DGGITQSPKYLFRKEGQNVTLSCEQNLNHDAMYWYRQDPGQGLRLIYYSQIVNDFQKGDIAEGYSVSREKKESFPLTVTSAQKNPTAFYLCASSKEVNTEAFFGQGTRLTVV.